The 23 T cell receptor beta chains below come from one sample, sequenced in a study of cytomegalovirus exposure and HLA in healthy donors. With 60 Vbeta and 13 Jbeta primers, the PCR was carried out. The method was immunoSEQ multiplex PCR; TCRdb's version includes in-frame clones alone and lacks a portion of them. The sample is made up of 55,000 to 85,000 clones, and the top ten hold 2% to 2.5% of it. Sequences were obtained from PBMCs. The receptors originated from a female donor in good health and CMV-seropositive.

This chain links TRBV30 with TRBJ2-1; D is perhaps TRBD2 (6 bases). With 5 bases removed from V and 7 bases from J, the gap between germline ends came to 12 bases. Germline V gene data show CDR1 as GTSNPN and CDR2 as SVGIG (reference sequence). This CDR3 comprises 12 residues. This CDR3 is CAWGTPWNEQFF. The CDR3 nucleotides are TGTGCCTGGGGGACTCCATGGAATGAGCAGTTCTTC.

The chain has TRBV6-5 and TRBJ1-2, with D perhaps TRBD1 (5 bases). This CDR3 region has 14 residues. Germline-derived CDR1 and CDR2 are MNHEY and SVGAGI. The germline V and J ends were trimmed by 0 bases and 6 bases, with 11 bases remaining between them. The CDR3 sequence is CASSYSQQANGYTF. CDR3 bases: TGTGCCAGCAGTTACTCGCAACAGGCCAATGGCTACACCTTC.

The CDR3 loop is CASSQGISGQGNEKLFF. CDR3 nucleotides: TGCGCCAGCAGCCAGGGGATATCAGGACAGGGGAATGAAAAACTGTTTTTT. The V and J genes are TRBV4-1 and TRBJ1-4; 9 nucleotides align to TRBD1. The CDR3 sequence is 17 residues long. Germline loops: CDR1 MGHRA, CDR2 YSYEKL. After removal of 3 bases from V and 5 bases from J, the junction contained 10 bases not matched to a gene.

The chain joins TRBV9 to TRBJ2-3; 8 bases align to TRBD2. Looked up from germline, CDR1 is SGDLS and CDR2 is YYNGEE. This CDR3 is 16 amino acids long. The trim removed 0 bases at V and 2 bases at J, leaving 5 bases unmatched. The CDR3 nucleotides read TGTGCCAGCAGCGTAGCGAGCGGGGGAGCCACAGATACGCAGTATTTT. It encodes CASSVASGGATDTQYF. The full variable domain, in which reference TRBV9 and TRBJ2-3 provide the parts outside the CDR3, is DSGVTQTPKHLITATGQRVTLRCSPRSGDLSVYWYQQSLDQGLQFLIQYYNGEERAKGNILERFSAQQFPDLHSELNLSSLELGDSALYFCASSVASGGATDTQYFGPGTRLTVL.

The chain links TRBV4-1 to TRBJ1-5; D is perhaps TRBD1 (5 bases). The V end lost 0 bases, the J end lost 5 bases, and 8 bases lay between the germline ends. This CDR3 region has 14 residues. Germline CDR1 MGHRA, CDR2 YSYEKL. This CDR3 reads CASSQDWGHQPQHF. The CDR3 bases are TGCGCCAGCAGCCAAGATTGGGGCCATCAGCCCCAGCATTTT.

The CDR3 protein is CASSARPRQGGAFF. The DNA for the CDR3 is TGTGCCAGCAGCGCCCGCCCGCGACAGGGGGGGGCTTTCTTT. The V and J genes are TRBV7-2 and TRBJ1-1; 9 bases line up with TRBD1. The J segment lost 11 bases and the V segment lost 5 bases, leaving 12 bases of the junction unmatched. The CDR3 totals 14 residues. The germline V gene encodes CDR1 SGHTA and CDR2 FQGNSA.

The V and J genes are TRBV18 and TRBJ2-3, with a possible D match to TRBD2 (6 bases). Germline V gene data show CDR1 as KGHSH and CDR2 as LQKENI. This CDR3 spans 16 amino acids. The V end was cut by 0 bases, the J end by 4 bases, with 14 bases between. CDR3 nucleotide sequence: TGTGCCAGCTCACCACCTGGCGGGGAAGGGGCAGATACGCAGTATTTT. Translating it yields CASSPPGGEGADTQYF.

The chain combines TRBV10-3 with TRBJ1-5; D remains ambiguous. This CDR3 is 13 amino acids long. CDR1 and CDR2 (germline): ENHRY, SYGVKD. V was clipped by 6 bases and J by 4 bases, with 10 bases between them. CDR3 in amino acids: CAISRDENQPQHF. The CDR3 DNA is TGTGCCATCAGCCGGGATGAAAATCAGCCCCAGCATTTT.

The V call is TRBV7-9, the J call TRBJ2-5, with D perhaps TRBD2 (6 bases). The CDR3 runs to 15 residues. Germline CDR1 reads SEHNR; CDR2 reads FQNEAQ (reference sequence). V was clipped by 2 bases and J by 4 bases, with 14 bases between them. CDR3 DNA: TGTGCCAGCAGCTTACCCCGGGGGATAGCAGAGACCCAGTACTTC. Protein: CASSLPRGIAETQYF.

The chain employs TRBV6-5 and TRBJ1-1; TRBD1 might be the D (6 bases). The germline V gene encodes CDR1 MNHEY and CDR2 SVGAGI. The CDR3 loop spans 15 amino acids. The V end lost 6 bases, the J end lost 5 bases, and 19 bases lay between the germline ends. This CDR3 reads CASSPRQESYTEAFF. The CDR3 bases are TGTGCCAGCAGCCCCCGACAGGAAAGTTATACTGAAGCTTTCTTT.

The chain uses TRBV18 and TRBJ2-2; no reliable D call. From germline, CDR1 is KGHSH and CDR2 LQKENI. CDR3 size: 12 residues. V lost 3 bases and J 5 bases, leaving 4 bases between the germline ends. The CDR3 DNA is TGTGCCAGCTCACCGTCGACCGGGGAGCTGTTTTTT. It translates to CASSPSTGELFF.

This chain connects TRBV30 to TRBJ2-7; 8 nucleotides match TRBD2. With 2 bases clipped from V and 3 bases from J, the junction kept 6 bases outside the gene matches. Germline V lookup: CDR1 GTSNPN, CDR2 SVGIG (reference sequence). The CDR3 is made up of 14 amino acids. CDR3 nucleotides: TGTGCCTGGAGTCTCGGGGGGGGCGTCTACGAGCAGTACTTC. This encodes CAWSLGGGVYEQYF.

This chain uses TRBV6-5 with TRBJ2-7; 7 nucleotides match TRBD1. CDR3 length equals 15 residues. Germline CDR1 MNHEY, CDR2 SVGAGI. Unmatched junction bases numbered 10, after V lost 6 bases and J lost 2 bases. CDR3 bases: TGTGCCAGCAGCTCCACAGGGGCGAGCGCCTACGAGCAGTACTTC. Encoded protein: CASSSTGASAYEQYF.

The V call is TRBV27, the J call TRBJ2-3; D is possibly TRBD1 (5 bases). The length of the CDR3 is 16 residues. The V gene's germline CDR1 is MNHEY and CDR2 SMNVEV (reference sequence). V shed 2 bases and J shed 0 bases, with 12 bases lying between them. The CDR3 DNA follows: TGTGCCAGCAGTTTAGATTGGGGCACTAGCACAGATACGCAGTATTTT. Translation: CASSLDWGTSTDTQYF.

The gene calls are TRBV6-1 and TRBJ2-6, with D possibly being TRBD1 (5 bases). Germline V gene data show CDR1 as MNHNS and CDR2 as SASEGT. Trimming took off 4 bases at V and 1 base at J, with 8 bases between the two ends. There are 15 residues in the CDR3. The CDR3 sequence is CASSGDRSGANVLTF. As DNA, the CDR3 is TGTGCCAGCAGTGGCGACAGATCTGGGGCCAACGTCCTGACTTTC.

V and J are TRBV5-6 and TRBJ2-4, with a weak D call TRBD1 (6 bases). Germline CDR1 SGHDT, CDR2 YYEEEE. The CDR3 runs to 13 residues. V lost 4 bases and J 7 bases, leaving 12 bases between the germline ends. In DNA, the CDR3 is TGTGCCAGCAGCGCAGGGGCTACTAACATTCAGTACTTC. This translates into CASSAGATNIQYF.

V usage is TRBV30 and J usage is TRBJ2-1, with 8 bases lining up with TRBD1. CDR1 is GTSNPN and CDR2 is SVGIG in the germline V gene (reference sequence). After removal of 3 bases from V and 2 bases from J, the junction contained 6 bases not matched to a gene. The CDR3 consists of 15 residues. CDR3 nucleotides: TGTGCCTGGAGACCATGGGACAGGACCTACAATGAGCAGTTCTTC. Translating gives CAWRPWDRTYNEQFF.

J is TRBJ1-2 and V is TRBV6-5, with 8 bases that match TRBD1. Germline loops: CDR1 MNHEY, CDR2 SVGAGI. V dropped 8 bases and J dropped 6; count of bases not matched to a gene: 14. The CDR3 totals 15 residues. The CDR3 reads CASWTGHLSTNGYTF. In DNA form, the CDR3 reads TGTGCCAGCTGGACAGGGCACCTCTCGACGAATGGCTACACCTTC.

The rearrangement uses TRBV6-6 and TRBJ1-6; no reliable D call. This CDR3 is 15 amino acids long. The V gene lost 7 bases and the J gene lost 0 bases, with 10 bases spanning the gap. Germline V lookup: CDR1 MNHNY, CDR2 SVGAGI (reference sequence). CDR3 nucleotide sequence: TGTGCCAGCAAAGATTGGAGCTCCTATAATTCACCCCTCCACTTT. The encoded protein is CASKDWSSYNSPLHF.

The rearrangement uses TRBV19 and TRBJ2-7; weak D call: TRBD2 (5 bases). CDR1 LNHDA and CDR2 SQIVND come from the germline V gene (reference sequence). V was shortened by 2 bases and J by 0 bases, with 11 bases between the two germline ends. The CDR3 totals 15 residues. The CDR3 sequence: CASSISGTSSYEQYF. CDR3 bases: TGTGCCAGTAGTATAAGCGGAACGAGCTCCTACGAGCAGTACTTC.

This chain connects TRBV5-1 to TRBJ2-7; D not resolved. Trimming shortened V by 0 bases and J by 3 bases, and 7 bases separated the two germline ends. Looked up from germline, CDR1 is SGHRS and CDR2 is YFSETQ. The CDR3 loop spans 13 amino acids. CDR3 loop: CASSLGQNYEQYF. Here the CDR3 DNA reads TGCGCCAGCAGCTTGGGGCAGAACTACGAGCAGTACTTC.

This chain connects TRBV19 to TRBJ1-2; a weak D match, TRBD1 (6 bases). V lost 6 bases, J lost 8 bases, and 10 bases lay in between. The germline V gene encodes CDR1 LNHDA and CDR2 SQIVND (reference sequence). CDR3 length: 11 amino acids. The CDR3 DNA sequence: TGTGCCAGTAGCACAGGGTACGGCTACACCTTC. The encoded protein is CASSTGYGYTF.

The chain employs TRBV5-1 and TRBJ1-3, with D uncertain. Germline assignment: CDR1 SGHRS and CDR2 YFSETQ. The CDR3 spans 16 residues. Trimming removed 0 bases from V and 0 bases from J, with 10 bases in between. CDR3 sequence: CASSLATVTSGNTIYF. The CDR3 nucleotides are TGCGCCAGCAGCTTGGCCACAGTGACCTCTGGAAACACCATATATTTT.